Below, 18 T cell receptor beta chains from the same sample are listed, as sequenced in a study of lymphopenia after photon versus proton radiotherapy. TCRdb's copy holds only in-frame clones and misses some; the assay was immunoSEQ multiplex PCR. This repertoire shows about 160,000 clones, 80% to 90% found once; its top ten account for about 4.7%. The material sequenced was peripheral blood, taken from a patient treated with photon-based radiotherapy. Every receptor here comes from a man between 50 and 59 years old with gastric cancer.

V and J are TRBV6-5 and TRBJ2-5, with 11 bases that match TRBD2. The CDR3 totals 16 residues. CDR1 and CDR2 from the germline V gene are MNHEY and SVGAGI. J lost 2 bases, V lost 2 bases, and 4 bases had no gene match. The CDR3 DNA follows: TGTGCCAGCAGTTACATAGCGGGAGGGCCTCAAGAGACCCAGTACTTC. Translation: CASSYIAGGPQETQYF.

V and J are TRBV19 and TRBJ2-7, with D hard to call. The CDR3 runs 13 residues. Germline CDR1 LNHDA, CDR2 SQIVND (reference sequence). Trimming took off 0 bases at V and 7 bases at J, with 10 bases between the two ends. The CDR3: CASSIEHLGEQYF. The CDR3 nucleotides read TGTGCCAGTAGTATAGAGCACCTTGGAGAGCAGTACTTC.

This clone appeared once. The chain is built from TRBV25-1 and TRBJ1-4; TRBD1 matches 8 bases. CDR3 length: 12 amino acids. The germline V gene encodes CDR1 MGHDK and CDR2 SYGVNS. V dropped 8 bases and J dropped 13; count of bases not matched to a gene: 9. CDR3 nucleotide sequence: TGTGCCAGCCGACCCGGACAGGGCGGACTGTTTTTT. It yields the protein CASRPGQGGLFF.

This chain links TRBV5-6 with TRBJ2-5, with D possibly being TRBD1 (6 bases). The ends were cut back, 1 base at V and 2 bases at J, with 9 bases in the middle. The V gene's germline CDR1 is SGHDT and CDR2 YYEEEE. This CDR3 region has 14 residues. The CDR3 bases are TGTGCCAGCAGCTTGACAGGGCCACAAGAGACCCAGTACTTC. Translation: CASSLTGPQETQYF.

This clone was detected a few times. This chain uses TRBV30 with TRBJ1-5; D is unresolved. Per germline, CDR1 GTSNPN and CDR2 SVGIG (reference sequence). V lost 0 bases, J lost 0 bases, and 3 bases lay in between. CDR3 length: 13 amino acids. CDR3 sequence reads: CAWSVRSNQPQHF. DNA of the CDR3: TGTGCCTGGAGTGTACGTAGCAATCAGCCCCAGCATTTT. Combining the CDR3 with reference TRBV30 and TRBJ1-5 gives the whole variable domain SQTIHQWPATLVQPVGSPLSLECTVEGTSNPNLYWYRQAAGRGLQLLFYSVGIGQISSEVPQNLSASRPQDRQFILSSKKLLLSDSGFYLCAWSVRSNQPQHFGDGTRLSIL.

This sequence joins TRBV10-3 and TRBJ2-3; D unresolved. V lost 3 bases to trimming and J lost 4 bases, with 2 bases between them. From germline, CDR1 is ENHRY and CDR2 SYGVKD. This CDR3 spans 11 amino acids. CDR3 coding DNA: TGTGCCATCAGTGATGCAGATACGCAGTATTTT. Translation gives CAISDADTQYF.

The chain is built from TRBV28 and TRBJ1-2, with a weak D call TRBD1 (5 bases). The CDR3 is made up of 15 amino acids. The germline V gene encodes CDR1 MDHEN and CDR2 SYDVKM. Trimming removed 8 bases at V and 8 bases at J, with 24 bases between. CDR3 DNA sequence: TGTGCCAGCCGATATCAGGAGACAGTCGCTTTCGGCTACACCTTC. Protein product: CASRYQETVAFGYTF.

The V and J genes are TRBV30 and TRBJ2-3; TRBD2 matches at 11 bases. J was trimmed by 5 bases and V by 1 base; bases with no gene match: 5. Germline V gives CDR1 GTSNPN, CDR2 SVGIG (reference sequence). The length of the CDR3 is 15 residues. CDR3 nucleotides: TGTGCCTGGAGTGATCTAGCGGGAGGTTTAGATACGCAGTATTTT. Protein: CAWSDLAGGLDTQYF. Combining the CDR3 with reference TRBV30 and TRBJ2-3 gives the whole variable domain SQTIHQWPATLVQPVGSPLSLECTVEGTSNPNLYWYRQAAGRGLQLLFYSVGIGQISSEVPQNLSASRPQDRQFILSSKKLLLSDSGFYLCAWSDLAGGLDTQYFGPGTRLTVL.

This clone was picked up a small number of times. The chain has TRBV18 and TRBJ2-7; 11 nucleotides line up with TRBD2. V lost 1 base to trimming and J lost 7 bases; unmatched junction nucleotides: 3. CDR3 length: 14 amino acids. Germline loops: CDR1 KGHSH, CDR2 LQKENI. The CDR3 DNA reads TGTGCCAGCTCACCACTAGCGGGAGGGCAAGAGCAGTACTTC. It is translated as CASSPLAGGQEQYF. Full variable domain (missing parts from reference TRBV18 and TRBJ2-7): NAGVMQNPRHLVRRRGQEARLRCSPMKGHSHVYWYRQLPEEGLKFMVYLQKENIIDESGMPKERFSAEFPKEGPSILRIQQVVRGDSAAYFCASSPLAGGQEQYFGPGTRLTVT.

The chain combines TRBV11-2 with TRBJ2-7; 11 bases are shared with TRBD1. J lost 3 bases, V lost 3 bases, and 4 bases had no gene match. Germline V lookup: CDR1 SGHAT, CDR2 FQNNGV. This CDR3 is built from 15 residues. CDR3 in amino acids: CASSLRDRGYYEQYF. The DNA for the CDR3 is TGTGCCAGCAGCTTGAGGGACAGGGGGTACTACGAGCAGTACTTC.

This clone was seen only a few times. This chain joins TRBV7-9 and TRBJ1-3; weak D call: TRBD1 (5 bases). Trimming took off 7 bases at V and 0 bases at J, with 13 bases between the two ends. Germline CDR1 reads SEHNR; CDR2 reads FQNEAQ (reference sequence). The CDR3 spans 15 residues. The CDR3 reads CASTSYRISGNTIYF. CDR3 bases: TGTGCCAGCACCTCATACAGGATCTCTGGAAACACCATATATTTT.

The J gene is TRBJ2-1, the V gene TRBV10-3; tentative D call: TRBD2 (6 bases). The CDR3 has 13 amino acids. V lost 0 bases and J 10 bases, leaving 10 bases between the germline ends. CDR1 is ENHRY and CDR2 is SYGVKD in the germline V gene. CDR3 in amino acids: CAISESWSGEQFF. The CDR3 DNA sequence: TGTGCCATCAGTGAGTCGTGGAGCGGGGAGCAGTTCTTC.

The count of this clone is one. This chain joins TRBV5-6 and TRBJ2-2; 10 bases line up with TRBD1. CDR3 length: 14 residues. Germline lookup yields CDR1 SGHDT and CDR2 YYEEEE. V gave up 5 bases and J gave up 6 bases; unmatched junction bases: 4. The CDR3 bases are TGTGCCAGCAGTTGGACAGGGGGGGCCGGGGAGCTGTTTTTT. Translating it yields CASSWTGGAGELFF.

The CDR3 region has the DNA TGTGCCAGCAGCGTAATTACTAGCGGGAGGGATGAGCAGTTCTTC. This codes for CASSVITSGRDEQFF. The rearrangement uses TRBV9 and TRBJ2-1, with 13 bases lining up with TRBD2. After removal of 1 base from V and 8 bases from J, the junction contained 3 bases not matched to a gene. Germline CDR1 is SGDLS and CDR2 is YYNGEE. The CDR3 length is 15 residues.

The chain carries TRBV5-1 and TRBJ2-7, with D possibly matching TRBD1 (6 bases). V dropped 0 bases and J dropped 3 bases, with 16 bases sitting between them. CDR1 and CDR2 from the germline V gene are SGHRS and YFSETQ. This CDR3 spans 16 amino acids. Here the CDR3 reads CASSLGAGEKIYEQYF. The CDR3 DNA is TGCGCCAGCAGCTTGGGCGCAGGGGAAAAAATCTACGAGCAGTACTTC.

The chain joins TRBV7-3 to TRBJ1-1; D gene uncertain. The CDR3 contains 16 residues. The V gene lost 1 base and the J gene lost 0 bases, with 12 bases spanning the gap. Germline V gene data show CDR1 as SGHTA and CDR2 as FQGTGA. The CDR3 DNA is TGTGCCAGCAGCTTAATACGGCCCGGGGTGAACACTGAAGCTTTCTTT. Encoded protein: CASSLIRPGVNTEAFF.

The chain joins TRBV30 to TRBJ1-4; D might be TRBD1 (5 bases). The V gene lost 5 bases and the J gene lost 6 bases, with 16 bases spanning the gap. The CDR3 is made up of 14 amino acids. Germline V CDR1 and CDR2: GTSNPN, SVGIG (reference sequence). The chain's CDR3 is CAWGLRAGHEKLFF. CDR3 bases: TGTGCCTGGGGCCTCCGGGCAGGGCATGAAAAACTGTTTTTT.

The rearrangement uses TRBV27 and TRBJ2-2; tentative D call: TRBD2 (6 bases). Germline CDR1 and CDR2: MNHEY and SMNVEV (reference sequence). The V end lost 1 base, the J end lost 2 bases, and 11 bases lay between the germline ends. The length of the CDR3 is 16 residues. This CDR3 reads CASSLYTGANTGELFF. Here the CDR3 DNA reads TGTGCCAGCAGTTTATATACGGGAGCAAACACCGGGGAGCTGTTTTTT.